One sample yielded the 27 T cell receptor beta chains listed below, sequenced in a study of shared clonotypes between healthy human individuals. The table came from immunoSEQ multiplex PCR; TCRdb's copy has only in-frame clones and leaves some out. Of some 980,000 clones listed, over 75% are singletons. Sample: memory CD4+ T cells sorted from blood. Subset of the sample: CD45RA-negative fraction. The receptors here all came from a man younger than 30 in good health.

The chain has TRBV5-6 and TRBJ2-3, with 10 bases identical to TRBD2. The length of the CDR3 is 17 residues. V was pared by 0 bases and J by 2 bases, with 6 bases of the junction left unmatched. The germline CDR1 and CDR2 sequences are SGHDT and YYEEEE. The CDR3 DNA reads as TGTGCCAGCAGCTTGGCCGTAGCGGGGGGCCTCACAGATACGCAGTATTTT. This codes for CASSLAVAGGLTDTQYF.

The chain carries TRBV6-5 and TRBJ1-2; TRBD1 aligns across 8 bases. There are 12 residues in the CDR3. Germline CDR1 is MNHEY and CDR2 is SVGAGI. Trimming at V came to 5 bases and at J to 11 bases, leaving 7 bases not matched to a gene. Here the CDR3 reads CASSPFGQGYTF. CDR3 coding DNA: TGTGCCAGCAGTCCGTTTGGACAGGGATACACCTTC.

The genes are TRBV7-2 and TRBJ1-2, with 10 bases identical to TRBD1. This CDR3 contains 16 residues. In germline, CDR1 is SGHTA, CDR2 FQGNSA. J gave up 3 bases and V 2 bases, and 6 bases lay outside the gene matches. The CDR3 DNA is TGTGCCAGCAGCTTAACTGGGACAGGGGATCACTATGGCTACACCTTC. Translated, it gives CASSLTGTGDHYGYTF.

The CDR3 sequence: CASSQDKVRQNTEAFF. The CDR3 region has the DNA TGTGCCAGCAGCCAAGATAAGGTCAGGCAGAACACTGAAGCTTTCTTT. The V gene is TRBV4-2, the J gene TRBJ1-1; D is undetermined. The CDR3 length is 16 residues. V dropped 0 bases and J dropped 1 base, with 12 bases sitting between them. The germline CDR1 and CDR2 sequences are LGHNA and YNFKEQ.

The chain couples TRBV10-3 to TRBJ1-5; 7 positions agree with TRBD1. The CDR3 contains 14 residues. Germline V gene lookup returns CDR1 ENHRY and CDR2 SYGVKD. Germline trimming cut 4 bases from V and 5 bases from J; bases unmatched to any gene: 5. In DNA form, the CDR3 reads TGTGCCATCAGTGCGGCAGGGGGTGATCAGCCCCAGCATTTT. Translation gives CAISAAGGDQPQHF.

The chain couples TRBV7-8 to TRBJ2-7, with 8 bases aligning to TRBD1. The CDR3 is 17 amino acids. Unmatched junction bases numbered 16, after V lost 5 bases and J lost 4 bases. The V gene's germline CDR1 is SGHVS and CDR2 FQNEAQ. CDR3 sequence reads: CASSLWTGLTKGYEQYF. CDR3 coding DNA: TGTGCCAGCAGCCTATGGACAGGGCTTACTAAGGGTTACGAGCAGTACTTC.

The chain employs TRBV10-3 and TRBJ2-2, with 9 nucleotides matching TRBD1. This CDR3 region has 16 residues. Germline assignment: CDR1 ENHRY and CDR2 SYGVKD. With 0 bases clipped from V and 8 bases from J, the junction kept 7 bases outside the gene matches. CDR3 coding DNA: TGTGCCATCAGTGAGTCTACAGGGGGCGCGGATGGGGAGCTGTTTTTT. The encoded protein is CAISESTGGADGELFF.

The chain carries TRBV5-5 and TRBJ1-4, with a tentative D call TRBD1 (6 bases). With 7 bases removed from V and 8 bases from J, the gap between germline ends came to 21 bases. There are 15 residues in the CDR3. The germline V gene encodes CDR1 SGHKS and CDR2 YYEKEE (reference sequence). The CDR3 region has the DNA TGTGCCAGCTTATTGCCCCAGTGGGGGCGAGAAAAACTGTTTTTT. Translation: CASLLPQWGREKLFF.

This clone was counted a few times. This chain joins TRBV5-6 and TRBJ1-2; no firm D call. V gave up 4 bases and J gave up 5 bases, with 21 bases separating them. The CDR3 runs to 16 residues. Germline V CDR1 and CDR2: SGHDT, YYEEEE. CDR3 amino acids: CASSPKNGVSVYGYTF. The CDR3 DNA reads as TGTGCCAGCAGCCCGAAAAATGGGGTCAGCGTTTATGGCTACACCTTC.

The CDR3 loop is CASSYSGGGYEQYF. The CDR3 nucleotides read TGTGCCAGCAGTTACTCAGGAGGAGGCTACGAGCAGTACTTC. The chain uses TRBV6-5 and TRBJ2-7; D possibly corresponds to TRBD2 (5 bases). CDR1 and CDR2 from the germline V gene are MNHEY and SVGAGI. V lost 0 bases and J 3 bases, leaving 9 bases between the germline ends. The CDR3 is 14 amino acids.

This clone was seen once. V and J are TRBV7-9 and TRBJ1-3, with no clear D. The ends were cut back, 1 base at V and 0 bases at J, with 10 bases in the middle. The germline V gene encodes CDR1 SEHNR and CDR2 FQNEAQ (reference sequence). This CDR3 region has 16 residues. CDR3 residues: CASSLGTVSSGNTIYF. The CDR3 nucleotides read TGTGCCAGCAGCTTAGGAACGGTCAGCTCTGGAAACACCATATATTTT.

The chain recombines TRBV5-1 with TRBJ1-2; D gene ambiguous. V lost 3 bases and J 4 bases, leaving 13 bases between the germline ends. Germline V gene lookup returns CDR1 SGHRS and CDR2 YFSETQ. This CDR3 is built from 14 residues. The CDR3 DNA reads TGCGCCAGCAGCTCGAACGGGCCCTTCTATGGCTACACCTTC. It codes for CASSSNGPFYGYTF.

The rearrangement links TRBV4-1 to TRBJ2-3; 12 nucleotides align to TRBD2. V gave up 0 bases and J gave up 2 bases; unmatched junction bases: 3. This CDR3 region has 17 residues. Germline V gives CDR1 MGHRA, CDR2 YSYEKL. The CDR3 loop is CASSQETSGGFTDTQYF. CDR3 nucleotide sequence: TGCGCCAGCAGCCAAGAGACTAGCGGGGGATTCACAGATACGCAGTATTTT.

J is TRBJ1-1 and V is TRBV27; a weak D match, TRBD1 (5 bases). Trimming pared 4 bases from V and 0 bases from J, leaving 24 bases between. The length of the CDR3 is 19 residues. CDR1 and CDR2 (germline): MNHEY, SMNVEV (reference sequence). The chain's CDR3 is CASSSKPGLRRGMNTEAFF. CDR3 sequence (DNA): TGTGCCAGCAGTTCAAAACCAGGGCTCAGGCGGGGCATGAACACTGAAGCTTTCTTT.

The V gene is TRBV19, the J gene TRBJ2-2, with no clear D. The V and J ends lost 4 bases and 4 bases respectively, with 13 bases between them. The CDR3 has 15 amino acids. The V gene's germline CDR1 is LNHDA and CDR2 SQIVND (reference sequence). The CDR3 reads CASSTGLGSTGELFF. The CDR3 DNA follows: TGTGCCAGTAGTACCGGGTTGGGGTCCACCGGGGAGCTGTTTTTT.

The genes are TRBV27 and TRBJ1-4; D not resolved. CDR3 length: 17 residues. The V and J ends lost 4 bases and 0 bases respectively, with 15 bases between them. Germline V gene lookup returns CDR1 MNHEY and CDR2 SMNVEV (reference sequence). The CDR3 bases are TGTGCCAGCAGTTCCGGCCTTAGACATACAACTAATGAAAAACTGTTTTTT. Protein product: CASSSGLRHTTNEKLFF.

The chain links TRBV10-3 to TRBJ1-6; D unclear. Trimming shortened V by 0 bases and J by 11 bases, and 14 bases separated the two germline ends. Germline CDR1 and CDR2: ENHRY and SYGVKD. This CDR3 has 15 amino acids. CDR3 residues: CAISESGGGRTPLHF. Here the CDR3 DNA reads TGTGCCATCAGTGAGTCGGGTGGAGGGCGGACACCCCTCCACTTT.

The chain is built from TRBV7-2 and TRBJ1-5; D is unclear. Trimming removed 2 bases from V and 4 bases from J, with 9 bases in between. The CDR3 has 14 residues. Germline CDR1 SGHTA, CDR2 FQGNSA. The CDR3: CASSLFAGNQPQHF. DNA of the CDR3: TGTGCCAGCAGCTTATTCGCAGGAAATCAGCCCCAGCATTTT.

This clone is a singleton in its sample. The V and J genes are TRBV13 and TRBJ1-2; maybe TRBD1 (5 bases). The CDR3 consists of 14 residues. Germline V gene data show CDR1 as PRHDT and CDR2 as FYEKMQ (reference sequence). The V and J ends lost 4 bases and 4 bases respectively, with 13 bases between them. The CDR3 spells CASSSGTGSYGYTF. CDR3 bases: TGTGCCAGCAGCTCAGGGACGGGGTCCTATGGCTACACCTTC.

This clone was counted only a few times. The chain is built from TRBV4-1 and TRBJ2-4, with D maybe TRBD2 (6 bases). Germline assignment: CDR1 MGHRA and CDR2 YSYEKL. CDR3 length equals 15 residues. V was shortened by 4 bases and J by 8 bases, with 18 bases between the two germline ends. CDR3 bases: TGCGCCAGCAGCCTGACGGACTACACATACGACATTCAGTACTTC. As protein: CASSLTDYTYDIQYF.

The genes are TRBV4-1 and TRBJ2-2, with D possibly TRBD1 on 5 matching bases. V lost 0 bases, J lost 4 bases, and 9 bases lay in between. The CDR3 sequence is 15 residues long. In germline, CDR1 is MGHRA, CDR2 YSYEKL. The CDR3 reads CASSQDATVTGELFF. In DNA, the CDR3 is TGCGCCAGCAGCCAAGATGCGACAGTCACCGGGGAGCTGTTTTTT.

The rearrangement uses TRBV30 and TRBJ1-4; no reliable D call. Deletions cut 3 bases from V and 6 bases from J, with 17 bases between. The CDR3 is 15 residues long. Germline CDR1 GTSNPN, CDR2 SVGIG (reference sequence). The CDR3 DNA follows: TGTGCCTGGAGCTTTCCCGGGAAATCTTATGAAAAACTGTTTTTT. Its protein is CAWSFPGKSYEKLFF.

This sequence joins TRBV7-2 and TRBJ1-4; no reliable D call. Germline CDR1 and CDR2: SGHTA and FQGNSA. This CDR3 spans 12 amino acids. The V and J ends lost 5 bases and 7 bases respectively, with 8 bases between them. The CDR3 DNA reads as TGTGCCAGCAGCCCCACCCGTGAAAAACTGTTTTTT. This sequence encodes CASSPTREKLFF.

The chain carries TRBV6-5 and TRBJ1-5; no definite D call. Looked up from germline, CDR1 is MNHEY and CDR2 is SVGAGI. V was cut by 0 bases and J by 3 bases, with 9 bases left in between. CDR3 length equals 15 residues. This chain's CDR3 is CASSYSQRNNQPQHF. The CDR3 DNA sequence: TGTGCCAGCAGTTACTCCCAACGGAACAATCAGCCCCAGCATTTT.

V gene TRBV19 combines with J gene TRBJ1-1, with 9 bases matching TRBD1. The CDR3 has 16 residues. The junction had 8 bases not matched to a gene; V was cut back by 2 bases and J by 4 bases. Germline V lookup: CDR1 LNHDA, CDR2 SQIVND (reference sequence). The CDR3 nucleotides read TGTGCCAGTAGTATAAACACAGGGGGCTGGGGCACTGAAGCTTTCTTT. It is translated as CASSINTGGWGTEAFF.

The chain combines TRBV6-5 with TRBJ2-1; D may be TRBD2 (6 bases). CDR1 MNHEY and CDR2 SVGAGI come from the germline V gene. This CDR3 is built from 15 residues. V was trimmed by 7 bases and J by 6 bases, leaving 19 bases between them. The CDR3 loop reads CASTSPGVRGNEQFF. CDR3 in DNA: TGTGCCAGCACCTCACCGGGAGTAAGGGGCAATGAGCAGTTCTTC.

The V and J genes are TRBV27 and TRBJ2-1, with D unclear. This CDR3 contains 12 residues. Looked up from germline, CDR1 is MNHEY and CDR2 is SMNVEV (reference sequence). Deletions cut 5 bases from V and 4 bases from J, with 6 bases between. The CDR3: CASSARYNEQFF. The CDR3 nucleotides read TGTGCCAGCAGTGCCAGGTACAATGAGCAGTTCTTC.